This is a list of T cell receptor beta chains from one sample in a study of blood T cells in healthy people across ages. Each CDR3 protein gets one entry after TCRdb re-called the 5' RACE reads with MiXCR. The sample has fewer than 1.5 million distinct CDR3 sequences, around two fifths seen once. Material for sequencing was blood. These TCRs come from a woman aged 18-29 years in good health. CDR3s include the opening cysteine and the closing phenylalanine or tryptophan. Each record gives: clone size, J gene, V gene, D gene, CDR3 DNA, CDR3 protein. The D gene is left open where the match is weak. Clone size is shown for a subset of rows, as once, few, many or a class of expanded clone.

size: once; J: TRBJ2-1; V: TRBV6-1; D: NA; DNA: TGTGCCAGCAGTGAACTTGGCAGACACAATGAGCAGTTCTTC; CDR3: CASSELGRHNEQFF
size: NA; J: TRBJ2-3; V: TRBV20-1; D: NA; DNA: TGCAGGGTCGGCCAGAGCGCAGATACGCAGTATTTT; CDR3: CRVGQSADTQYF
size: few; J: TRBJ2-7; V: TRBV5-6; D: NA; DNA: TGTGCCAGCAGCTTGGGTGTGGGCATCTCCTACGAGCAGTACTTC; CDR3: CASSLGVGISYEQYF
size: NA; J: TRBJ2-3; V: TRBV7-9; D: TRBD1; DNA: TGTGCCAGCAACCTCCTACCCGGGACAGGGCCCAGCGGGAACACAGATACGCAGTATTTT; CDR3: CASNLLPGTGPSGNTDTQYF
size: NA; J: TRBJ2-1; V: TRBV27; D: NA; DNA: TGTGCCAGCAGTCCCCCGGAGGGGAAGGTCTACGAGCAGTTCTTC; CDR3: CASSPPEGKVYEQFF
size: NA; J: TRBJ2-7; V: TRBV20-1; D: NA; DNA: TGCAGTGCTAGATGGAGCTTCGAGCAGTACTTC; CDR3: CSARWSFEQYF
size: NA; J: TRBJ1-6; V: TRBV20-1; D: NA; DNA: TGCAGTGCTTCGCGGGGGGGCGCGGGTAATTCACCCCTCCACTTT; CDR3: CSASRGGAGNSPLHF
size: NA; J: TRBJ1-5; V: TRBV5-1; D: NA; DNA: TGCGCCAGCAGCTTGTTCCCCTCTGGCAGCAATCAGCCCCAGCATTTT; CDR3: CASSLFPSGSNQPQHF
size: few; J: TRBJ2-7; V: TRBV27; D: NA; DNA: TGTGCCAGCAGCAGGAACAGGGCCATATTCGTCGAGCAGTACTTC; CDR3: CASSRNRAIFVEQYF
size: NA; J: TRBJ1-1; V: TRBV10-3; D: NA; DNA: TGTGCCATCAGTGTAGATATGAACACTGAAGCTTTCTTT; CDR3: CAISVDMNTEAFF
size: NA; J: TRBJ2-7; V: TRBV6-6; D: NA; DNA: TGTGCCAGCAGTTACCAGACCTCCGCACTAGGGATCTACGAGCAGTACTTC; CDR3: CASSYQTSALGIYEQYF
size: NA; J: TRBJ1-4; V: TRBV7-9; D: TRBD1; DNA: TGTGCCAGCAGCTTAGGGACAGGGTCAACTGAAAAACTGTTTTTT; CDR3: CASSLGTGSTEKLFF
size: NA; J: TRBJ2-2; V: TRBV10-3; D: NA; DNA: TGTGCCAGCAGGGTAGGGGGGCCTTACACCGGGGAGCTGTTTTTT; CDR3: CASRVGGPYTGELFF
size: few; J: TRBJ2-1; V: TRBV20-1; D: NA; DNA: TGCAGTGTCCGTTTTAAAACGGGACTCCCACGGAATGAGCAGTTCTTC; CDR3: CSVRFKTGLPRNEQFF
size: few; J: TRBJ2-3; V: TRBV13; D: NA; DNA: TGTGCCACCAGAATACCAGATACGCAGTATTTT; CDR3: CATRIPDTQYF
size: NA; J: TRBJ2-5; V: TRBV9; D: TRBD1; DNA: TGTGCCAGCAGCGTAGCGGGACAGGGTCAAGAGACCCAGTACTTC; CDR3: CASSVAGQGQETQYF
size: once; J: TRBJ2-1; V: TRBV6-1; D: TRBD1; DNA: TGTGCCAGCAGGCCGGACAGGGGGCACTACAATGAGCAGTTCTTC; CDR3: CASRPDRGHYNEQFF
size: many; J: TRBJ2-7; V: TRBV4-2; D: NA; DNA: TGTGCCAGCAGCCCCGGTGGCTGGCGGATATCGTCCCACGAGCAGTACTTC; CDR3: CASSPGGWRISSHEQYF
size: NA; J: TRBJ2-7; V: TRBV12-3/TRBV12-4; D: NA; DNA: TGTGCCAGCAGTGACGGACCCCGGACAATATACGAGCAGTACTTC; CDR3: CASSDGPRTIYEQYF
size: NA; J: TRBJ2-1; V: TRBV6-2/TRBV6-3; D: TRBD2; DNA: TGTGCCAGCAGTTACCCGGGGACTAGCGGGAGTCCCTACTCCTACAATGAGCAGTTCTTC; CDR3: CASSYPGTSGSPYSYNEQFF